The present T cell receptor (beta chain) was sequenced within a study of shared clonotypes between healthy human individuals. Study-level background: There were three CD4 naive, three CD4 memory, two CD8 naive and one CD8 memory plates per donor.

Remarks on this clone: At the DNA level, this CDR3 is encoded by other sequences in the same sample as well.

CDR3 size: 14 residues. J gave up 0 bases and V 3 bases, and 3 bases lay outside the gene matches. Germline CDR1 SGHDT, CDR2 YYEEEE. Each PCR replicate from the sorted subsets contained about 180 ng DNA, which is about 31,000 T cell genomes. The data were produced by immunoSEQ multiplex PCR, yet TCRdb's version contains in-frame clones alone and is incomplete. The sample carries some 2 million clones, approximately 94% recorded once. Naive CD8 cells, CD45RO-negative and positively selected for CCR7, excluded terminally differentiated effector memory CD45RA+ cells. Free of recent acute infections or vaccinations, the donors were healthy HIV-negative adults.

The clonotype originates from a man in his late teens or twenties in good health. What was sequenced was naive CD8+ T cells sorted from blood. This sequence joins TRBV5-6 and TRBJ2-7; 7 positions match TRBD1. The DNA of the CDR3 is TGTGCCAGCAGCTGGGACAGATCCTCCTACGAGCAGTACTTC. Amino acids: CASSWDRSSYEQYF.